A single sample is the source of the 19 T cell receptor beta chains below, sequenced in a study of Ad26.COV2.S vaccination and SARS-CoV-2 variants. Clones were sequenced by immunoSEQ multiplex PCR, and TCRdb holds only the in-frame ones, with some missing. The sample has 250,000 or so clones; around 90% are singletons. The treatment is: around 19 received Ad26.COV2.S at low or high dose, single or two shots; 5 received placebo; per-sample allocation not given. At day 63 after the first vaccine or placebo injection, samples were drawn. The sequencing used peripheral blood, collected in a trial of Ad26.COV2.S vaccine versus placebo. All receptors derive from a person between 18 and 65 years old who received the Ad26.COV2.S COVID-19 vaccine or a placebo.

The genes are TRBV7-8 and TRBJ2-3; 9 bases agree with TRBD2. CDR1 is SGHVS and CDR2 is FQNEAQ in the germline V gene. This CDR3 has 17 amino acids. The junction had 11 bases not matched to a gene; V was cut back by 7 bases and J by 0 bases. The CDR3 here is CASKGSGGYLSTDTQYF. Written as DNA, the CDR3 is TGTGCCAGCAAGGGTAGCGGGGGTTACCTTAGCACAGATACGCAGTATTTT.

J is TRBJ1-5 and V is TRBV19; D may be TRBD1 (5 bases). Trimming cost V 7 bases and J 5 bases, with 15 bases left between them. Germline V gene lookup returns CDR1 LNHDA and CDR2 SQIVND (reference sequence). This CDR3 region has 14 residues. This CDR3 reads CASNLRQTYQPQHF. DNA for the CDR3: TGTGCCAGTAATCTCCGACAGACCTATCAGCCCCAGCATTTT.

The chain links TRBV29-1 to TRBJ1-2, with 7 bases identical to TRBD1. In germline, CDR1 is SQVTM, CDR2 ANQGSEA. The CDR3 totals 14 residues. V gave up 6 bases and J gave up 0 bases; unmatched junction bases: 7. This chain's CDR3 is CSVTSGTANYGYTF. DNA of the CDR3: TGCAGCGTAACTTCCGGGACAGCTAACTATGGCTACACCTTC. Together with reference TRBV29-1 and TRBJ1-2, the CDR3 gives the full variable domain: SAVISQKPSRDICQRGTSLTIQCQVDSQVTMMFWYRQQPGQSLTLIATANQGSEATYESGFVIDKFPISRPNLTFSTLTVSNMSPEDSSIYLCSVTSGTANYGYTFGSGTRLTVV.

The chain carries TRBV30 and TRBJ2-6; no clear D gene. The germline V and J ends were trimmed by 0 bases and 0 bases, with 9 bases remaining between them. The CDR3 is 16 amino acids. Germline CDR1 and CDR2: GTSNPN and SVGIG (reference sequence). As DNA, the CDR3 is TGTGCCTGGAGTGTAATACGGTACTCTGGGGCCAACGTCCTGACTTTC. It encodes CAWSVIRYSGANVLTF. Complete variable domain (other parts from reference TRBV30 and TRBJ2-6): SQTIHQWPATLVQPVGSPLSLECTVEGTSNPNLYWYRQAAGRGLQLLFYSVGIGQISSEVPQNLSASRPQDRQFILSSKKLLLSDSGFYLCAWSVIRYSGANVLTFGAGSRLTVL.

A word on this clone: The junction shows a germline mismatch at one end, possibly a read error. The chain has TRBV7-9 and TRBJ2-5, with D tentatively TRBD1 (5 bases). The CDR3 runs 11 residues. The germline gives CDR1 SEHNR, CDR2 FQNEAQ (reference sequence). The CDR3 DNA reads as TGTGCCAGCCCAGGGCCAGAGCCCCAGTACTTC. It encodes CASPGPEPQYF. Using reference TRBV7-9 and TRBJ2-5 for the parts outside the CDR3, the full variable domain is DTGVSQNPRHKITKRGQNVTFRCDPISEHNRLYWYRQTLGQGPEFLTYFQNEAQLEKSRLLSDRFSAERPKGSFSTLEIQRTEQGDSAMYLCASPGPEPQYFGPGTRLLVL.

The chain employs TRBV7-3 and TRBJ2-3; D is ambiguous. Between the trimmed V and J ends, which lost 0 bases and 1 base, there was a span of 8 bases. CDR1 SGHTA and CDR2 FQGTGA come from the germline V gene. The CDR3 has 15 residues. CDR3 residues: CASSLTGLGTDTQYF. In nucleotides, the CDR3 is TGTGCCAGCAGCTTAACGGGTCTAGGCACAGATACGCAGTATTTT.

This clone was recorded a few times. The chain couples TRBV29-1 to TRBJ2-3; no reliable D call. Germline V CDR1 and CDR2: SQVTM, ANQGSEA. The CDR3 loop spans 15 amino acids. V shed 3 bases and J shed 3 bases, with 16 bases lying between them. CDR3 loop: CSVEIGGILTDTQYF. For the CDR3, the DNA is TGCAGCGTTGAGATTGGCGGTATCCTAACAGATACGCAGTATTTT.

The chain uses TRBV15 and TRBJ2-5, with D perhaps matching TRBD2 (5 bases). Germline V gene lookup returns CDR1 LNHNV and CDR2 YYDKDF (reference sequence). This CDR3 spans 12 amino acids. V shed 1 base and J shed 5 bases, with 5 bases lying between them. The CDR3 DNA reads as TGTGCCACCAGCAGAGCGGGGGAGACCCAGTACTTC. Translating it yields CATSRAGETQYF. Full variable domain (rest looked up from reference TRBV15 and TRBJ2-5): DAMVIQNPRYQVTQFGKPVTLSCSQTLNHNVMYWYQQKSSQAPKLLFHYYDKDFNNEADTPDNFQSRRPNTSFCFLDIRSPGLGDTAMYLCATSRAGETQYFGPGTRLLVL.

The rearrangement links TRBV9 to TRBJ1-3; 8 positions match TRBD1. The germline CDR1 and CDR2 sequences are SGDLS and YYNGEE. V was pared by 7 bases and J by 0 bases, with 3 bases of the junction left unmatched. The CDR3 has 14 residues. The CDR3 region has the DNA TGTGCCAGCGACAGGGGTCTCTCTGGAAACACCATATATTTT. This gives the protein CASDRGLSGNTIYF.

The chain joins TRBV5-1 to TRBJ1-1, with a weak D call TRBD1 (5 bases). V lost 6 bases to trimming and J lost 0 bases, with 12 bases between them. The CDR3 is made up of 14 amino acids. Per germline, CDR1 SGHRS and CDR2 YFSETQ. CDR3 sequence: CASTHDSVNTEAFF. Written as DNA, the CDR3 is TGCGCCAGCACCCACGACAGCGTGAACACTGAAGCTTTCTTT.

This chain joins TRBV7-2 and TRBJ1-4; D might be TRBD1 (5 bases). This CDR3 is 15 amino acids long. The germline V gene has CDR1 SGHTA and CDR2 FQGNSA. Trimming pared 2 bases from V and 3 bases from J, leaving 10 bases between. CDR3 bases: TGTGCCAGCAGCTTATCGGGGGTGGCTAATGAAAAACTGTTTTTT. It codes for CASSLSGVANEKLFF.

This rearrangement joins TRBV19 to TRBJ2-3; perhaps TRBD2 as D (6 bases). This CDR3 contains 14 residues. Germline values: CDR1 LNHDA, CDR2 SQIVND (reference sequence). V was clipped by 8 bases and J by 2 bases, with 14 bases between them. For the CDR3, the DNA is TGTGCCAGTGGAGGGCGGAGGATCACAGATACGCAGTATTTT. Translated, it gives CASGGRRITDTQYF.

The CDR3 loop is CASSSGGVGASGYTF. CDR3 coding DNA: TGTGCCAGCAGCTCTGGGGGGGTCGGTGCTTCTGGCTACACCTTC. The rearrangement joins TRBV9 to TRBJ1-2; weak D call: TRBD1 (5 bases). V lost 4 bases, J lost 7 bases, and 20 bases lay in between. Per germline, CDR1 SGDLS and CDR2 YYNGEE. This CDR3 region has 15 residues.

The sample holds a few counts of this clone. The chain uses TRBV6-5 and TRBJ1-2, with no clear D. The CDR3 sequence is 14 residues long. V was shortened by 5 bases and J by 0 bases, with 10 bases between the two germline ends. The germline gives CDR1 MNHEY, CDR2 SVGAGI. The CDR3 region has the DNA TGTGCCAGCAGTCCCACGAGGGCTAACTATGGCTACACCTTC. It encodes CASSPTRANYGYTF.

V and J are TRBV25-1 and TRBJ1-1, with D perhaps TRBD1 (6 bases). This CDR3 comprises 12 residues. The germline CDR1 and CDR2 sequences are MGHDK and SYGVNS. The germline V and J ends were trimmed by 6 bases and 5 bases, with 10 bases remaining between them. This CDR3 is CASRTGNTEAFF. The CDR3 DNA follows: TGTGCCAGCAGAACAGGGAATACTGAAGCTTTCTTT.

The V gene is TRBV7-2, the J gene TRBJ1-4; D may be TRBD1 (5 bases). This CDR3 contains 15 residues. Germline lookup yields CDR1 SGHTA and CDR2 FQGNSA. V gave up 1 base and J gave up 8 bases, with 14 bases separating them. The CDR3 reads CASSLEGMRREKLFF. In nucleotides, the CDR3 is TGTGCCAGCAGCTTAGAGGGGATGCGCAGGGAAAAACTGTTTTTT.

The chain has TRBV5-1 and TRBJ1-2, with unresolved D. Germline-derived CDR1 and CDR2 are SGHRS and YFSETQ. V was trimmed by 0 bases and J by 4 bases, leaving 10 bases between them. The length of the CDR3 is 14 residues. The CDR3 spells CASSLDRPSYGYTF. CDR3 sequence (DNA): TGCGCCAGCAGCTTGGACCGGCCTTCCTATGGCTACACCTTC.

The chain uses TRBV10-3 and TRBJ2-7; TRBD1 matches at 8 bases. Losses at the gene ends were 3 bases for V and 7 bases for J; bases not matched to a gene: 5. The CDR3 is made up of 13 amino acids. Germline lookup yields CDR1 ENHRY and CDR2 SYGVKD. The CDR3 DNA sequence: TGTGCCATCAGTGACGACAGGGGAAGGGAGCAGTACTTC. The encoded protein is CAISDDRGREQYF.

The rearrangement joins TRBV6-1 to TRBJ2-7; D is undetermined. V was pared by 0 bases and J by 6 bases, with 9 bases between. Germline CDR1 reads MNHNS; CDR2 reads SASEGT. The CDR3 consists of 13 residues. The CDR3, as DNA: TGTGCCAGCAGTGAAGCGGGGTTGGCCGAGCAGTACGTC. Residues: CASSEAGLAEQYV.